These T cell receptor beta chains were read from a single sample in a study of a mutant IDH1 vaccine in newly diagnosed glioma. This table comes from immunoSEQ multiplex PCR, and its TCRdb copy is limited to in-frame clones, with some not included. The table includes around 56,000 clones, over 70% detected once. These TCRs are of unknown antigen specificity. Sequencing was performed on PBMCs, taken from a glioma patient whose treatment included an IDH1 peptide vaccine. These receptors came from a man aged 25-40 years with glioma. Each CDR3 is given with its conserved first and last residue. Fields, in order: D gene, J gene, V gene, clone size, CDR3 DNA, CDR3 protein. A D gene is named only where the DNA matches it firmly. Part of the rows lack a size; the others show once, few, many or a class for expanded clones.

-,TRBJ1-5,TRBV19,-,TGTGCCAGTAGTACCGATAGCAATCAGCCCCAGCATTTT,CASSTDSNQPQHF
-,TRBJ2-1,TRBV6-1,-,TGTGCCAGCAGTGAAGGGGATGAGGGAAATGAGCAGTTCTTC,CASSEGDEGNEQFF
TRBD1,TRBJ1-1,TRBV5-1,few,TGCGCCAGCAGCTTGGGACAGGGTGTTTCTGAAGCTTTCTTT,CASSLGQGVSEAFF
TRBD1,TRBJ2-2,TRBV6-9,once,TGTGCCAGCAGTTATCGATTTCAGGGGGAATCGAACACCGGGGAGCTGTTTTTT,CASSYRFQGESNTGELFF
TRBD1,TRBJ1-2,TRBV9,-,TGTGCCAGCAGTTTGACAGGGACCAACTATGGCTACACCTTC,CASSLTGTNYGYTF
TRBD1,TRBJ1-4,TRBV28,-,TGTGCCAGCAGTTTAATTTACGGACAGGAGGCCCTTAATGAAAAACTGTTTTTT,CASSLIYGQEALNEKLFF
-,TRBJ2-1,TRBV5-1,-,TGCGCCAGCAGCCAACTTAGGGGGACCACGTACAATGAGCAGTTCTTC,CASSQLRGTTYNEQFF
-,TRBJ1-1,TRBV5-1,-,TGCGCCAGCCGCGAAGCCAGGGGAACAAACACTGAAGCTTTCTTT,CASREARGTNTEAFF
-,TRBJ1-6,TRBV25-1,-,TGTGCCAGCAGTGAAGAAGACAGGTATTCACCCCTCCACTTT,CASSEEDRYSPLHF
TRBD1,TRBJ1-1,TRBV5-1,-,TGCGCCAGCAGCAGGTGGCCCCCGGGACAGGGTTTCACTGAAGCTTTCTTT,CASSRWPPGQGFTEAFF
-,TRBJ2-7,TRBV19,-,TGTGCCAGTAGTATTACTGTGGCAGGGAGTATGGGCGAGCAGTACTTC,CASSITVAGSMGEQYF
-,TRBJ1-4,TRBV6-5,few,TGTGCCAGCAGTAGCCGGGACCCCGCGGAAAAACTGTTTTTT,CASSSRDPAEKLFF
-,TRBJ2-7,TRBV15,-,TGTGCCACCAGCACCCTTTTGACCTACGAGCAGTACTTC,CATSTLLTYEQYF
TRBD2,TRBJ2-1,TRBV5-1,-,TGCGCCAGCAGCTTGGGACCGGGGGGGCTTAATGAGCAGTTCTTC,CASSLGPGGLNEQFF
TRBD2,TRBJ2-1,TRBV7-6,-,TGTGCCAGCAGCGAGATATGGGCGGGGGGGCGTAACTACAATGAGCAGTTCTTC,CASSEIWAGGRNYNEQFF
TRBD1,TRBJ2-2,TRBV6-6,-,TGTGCCAGCAGAACCCCGGGACAGGGTGTGGCCGGGGAGCTGTTTTTT,CASRTPGQGVAGELFF
TRBD1,TRBJ1-6,TRBV19,-,TGTGCCAGTAGGCGTCCGGGACAGGGGAATTCACCCCTCCACTTT,CASRRPGQGNSPLHF
-,TRBJ2-1,TRBV11-2,-,TGTGCCAGCAGCTTGGCTTCAATCCGAGGGAATGAGCAGTTCTTC,CASSLASIRGNEQFF
TRBD1,TRBJ1-3,TRBV6-6,-,TGTGCCAGCAATAACAGGGGCTCCCTCTCTGGAAACACCATATATTTT,CASNNRGSLSGNTIYF
-,TRBJ1-4,TRBV5-1,once,TGCGCCAGCAGCTTGTCAGGGTTGAACGAAAAACTGTTTTTT,CASSLSGLNEKLFF
TRBD1,TRBJ1-1,TRBV5-5,few,TGTGCCAGCGACAACAGGGGCACTGAAGCTTTCTTT,CASDNRGTEAFF
TRBD1,TRBJ1-2,TRBV7-9,-,TGTGCCAGCAGCTTAGTGGGACAGGGGGCTTATGGCTACACCTTC,CASSLVGQGAYGYTF
-,TRBJ1-5,TRBV7-9,-,TGTGCCAGCAGCTTACCAGGGTCTCAGCCCCAGCATTTT,CASSLPGSQPQHF
TRBD1,TRBJ2-6,TRBV15,-,TGTGCCACCAGCAGATTTCTAGGGGGCTTGGGGGCCAACGTCCTGACTTTC,CATSRFLGGLGANVLTF
-,TRBJ1-2,TRBV13,-,TGTGCCAGCAACCTAGGAAGTTGGCAGGGTGGCTACACCTTC,CASNLGSWQGGYTF
-,TRBJ1-2,TRBV27,-,TGTGCCAGCAGTCTTTCGGGGCGGACCCTATACGGCTACACCTTC,CASSLSGRTLYGYTF
-,TRBJ1-4,TRBV28,-,TGTGCCAGCACGGGGAGGAGAGAAAAACTGTTTTTT,CASTGRREKLFF
-,TRBJ1-3,TRBV15,few,TGTGCCACCAGCAGAGATCCGGGGGGGAACACCATATATTTT,CATSRDPGGNTIYF
-,TRBJ1-1,TRBV18,few,TGTGCCAGCTCACCGACGATGAACACTGAAGCTTTCTTT,CASSPTMNTEAFF
-,TRBJ2-3,TRBV14,-,TGTGCCAGCAGCCAAGTGAGCACAGATACGCAGTATTTT,CASSQVSTDTQYF
-,TRBJ1-1,TRBV10-1,few,TGCGCCAGCAGTGAACGAGGCGTCGAAGCTTTCTTT,CASSERGVEAFF
-,TRBJ2-3,TRBV4-2,once,TGTGCCAGCAGCCAAGATTGGCCTGATACGCAGTATTTT,CASSQDWPDTQYF
-,TRBJ2-7,TRBV30,-,TGTGCCTGGGAGACAGGTTTCTCCTACGAGCAGTACTTC,CAWETGFSYEQYF
-,TRBJ2-2,TRBV19,-,TGTGCCAGTACTCCAACCCGGGGGCAGGGGGATACCGGGGAGCTGTTTTTT,CASTPTRGQGDTGELFF
-,TRBJ2-1,TRBV2,-,TGTGCCAGCGTTACTGCCGAGGCGTTGGTGCAGTTCTTC,CASVTAEALVQFF
-,TRBJ2-7,TRBV11-2,-,TGTGCCAGCAGCTCGAACCGGGACATCACCTACGAGCAGTACTTC,CASSSNRDITYEQYF
TRBD1,TRBJ1-5,TRBV6-1,few,TGTGCCAGCAGAGGGACAGGGGGGATCAATCAGCCCCAGCATTTT,CASRGTGGINQPQHF
-,TRBJ2-7,TRBV6-4,-,TGTGCCAGCCGGCCGTGTGGGCAGTACTTC,CASRPCGQYF
TRBD1,TRBJ1-2,TRBV11-1,-,TGTGCCAGCAGCTGGGGGATGCCGGGACAGGGGTCTCAACAGGATGGCTACACCTTC,CASSWGMPGQGSQQDGYTF
-,TRBJ1-4,TRBV5-1,-,TGCGCCAGCAGGTTGACCGTTGGAGGTAATGAAAAACTGTTTTTT,CASRLTVGGNEKLFF
-,TRBJ1-4,TRBV21-1,once,TGTGCCAGCCCAGTCCAGCGTCCGGGGGGAATCGGTGAAAAACTGTTTTTT,CASPVQRPGGIGEKLFF
-,TRBJ1-6,TRBV27,-,TGTGCCAGCAGTAAAGAGGGGAGCTCCTATAATTCACCCCTCCACTTT,CASSKEGSSYNSPLHF
TRBD1,TRBJ2-1,TRBV4-2,-,TGTGCCAGCAGCCAAGAACAGGGGGCGAGGATGTATGAGCAGTTCTTC,CASSQEQGARMYEQFF
TRBD1,TRBJ2-7,TRBV4-1,-,TGCGCCAGCAGCCAAGAGCCCGGGACAGCGAACGCCTACGAGCAGTACTTC,CASSQEPGTANAYEQYF
-,TRBJ1-1,TRBV6-1,-,TGTGCCAGCAGACAAGGGGTTGCGCCTGAAGCTTTCTTT,CASRQGVAPEAFF
-,TRBJ1-1,TRBV19,-,TGTGCCAGTAGTATAGGGGGGGCGCGGTTGAACACTGAAGCTTTCTTT,CASSIGGARLNTEAFF
-,TRBJ1-1,TRBV5-1,once,TGCGCCAGCAGCTCGTATAGCGGGGGACCGAACACTGAAGCTTTCTTT,CASSSYSGGPNTEAFF
-,TRBJ1-1,TRBV5-4,-,TGTGCCAGCAGCTTGTTGTCTCGGAACACTGAAGCTTTCTTT,CASSLLSRNTEAFF
TRBD2,TRBJ2-5,TRBV5-1,-,TGCGCCAGCAGCTTGGAGAGGAGGTCCGTAGCGGGGGGTAGAGAGACCCAGTACTTC,CASSLERRSVAGGRETQYF
-,TRBJ1-5,TRBV19,-,TGTGCCAGTAGTAGACAAGGGACCGGTGGGAATCAGCCCCAGCATTTT,CASSRQGTGGNQPQHF
-,TRBJ1-4,TRBV5-1,-,TGCGCCAGCAGCTCCAGTACAACTAATGAAAAACTGTTTTTT,CASSSSTTNEKLFF
TRBD1,TRBJ1-5,TRBV6-5,few,TGTGCCAGCAGTACCGGGACAGGGGGGAGTGGGCCCCAGCATTTT,CASSTGTGGSGPQHF
TRBD1,TRBJ1-4,TRBV4-1,-,TGCGCCAGCAGCCCCTGGGGGACAGGAAGTGAAAAACTGTTTTTT,CASSPWGTGSEKLFF
-,TRBJ1-5,TRBV19,-,TGTGCCAGTAGTATCAGGGTACAGGGCAATCAGCCCCAGCATTTT,CASSIRVQGNQPQHF
TRBD1,TRBJ1-2,TRBV29-1,-,TGCAGCGTAGGGACAGGGGAGGACTATGGCTACACCTTC,CSVGTGEDYGYTF
TRBD1,TRBJ2-1,TRBV6-5,-,TGTGCCAGCAGTCCGGGACAGGGGGCTTTTGAGCAGTTCTTC,CASSPGQGAFEQFF